This T cell receptor beta chain was retrieved from a study of T cell responses to AZD1222 COVID-19 vaccine. Here immunoSEQ multiplex PCR was the method, and the copy in TCRdb shows in-frame clones only, minus some. The sample has some 130,000 clones; roughly 91% are singletons. The germline V gene encodes CDR1 SGHDT and CDR2 YYEEEE. The ends lost 1 base at V and 4 bases at J; junction bases unmatched: 11. CDR3 length: 17 amino acids. Specimen: peripheral blood, collected on day 0 of AZD1222 vaccination. The clonotype was recovered from an adult in good health. The chain uses TRBV5-6 and TRBJ1-2; 9 nucleotides align to TRBD1. In nucleotides, the CDR3 is TGTGCCAGCAGCTTGTTGGGGACAGGGAATCGTGGCTATGGCTACACCTTC. This codes for CASSLLGTGNRGYGYTF.